This record concerns one TCR beta chain sequence. This specimen belongs to a study of blood T cell repertoires in COVID-19. This CDR3 has 15 amino acids. The germline V and J ends were trimmed by 4 bases and 0 bases, with 10 bases remaining between them. Germline CDR1 and CDR2: LNHDA and SQIVND (reference sequence). How the authors handled the data: Nucleated cell number was recorded as an estimate derived from reference gene primer amplification. Sequencing used immunoSEQ multiplex PCR; TCRdb keeps in-frame clones, though not all of them. V and J calls and clone size follow that table, whereas D and trimming were derived from the DNA. Altogether roughly 160,000 clones are present, around four fifths being singletons, with the ten largest covering 6.5% to 9%.

This chain connects TRBV19 to TRBJ1-5, with D possibly TRBD1 on 5 matching bases. Sequencing was done on a sample of peripheral blood. This receptor was identified in a woman older than 75 with COVID-19, enrolled during active disease. Written as DNA, the CDR3 is TGTGCCAGTAGTACGACAGCTTATAGCAATCAGCCCCAGCATTTT. Protein: CASSTTAYSNQPQHF.